A single T cell receptor (beta chain) is shown here with its context. Profiling relied on immunoSEQ multiplex PCR, and the TCRdb table lists in-frame clones only, not all of them. The sample records around 260,000 clones, approximately 83% being singletons. The data were taken from a study of blood T cell repertoires in COVID-19. Study-wide context: T cells, B-cell-depleted T cells, or PBMCs provided the cDNA or gDNA that served as material.

Two negative PCRs, clearance, or symptom resolution characterized the recovered Cohort 3 donors. The V gene end was trimmed by 10 bases and the J gene end by 6 bases; junction bases not matched to a gene: 9. The CDR3 consists of 13 residues. Germline CDR1 reads KGHDR; CDR2 reads SFDVKD. The receptor comes from a woman younger than 45 who had recovered from COVID-19. The gene calls are TRBV24-1 and TRBJ1-2, with 8 bases lining up with TRBD1. The sample taken for sequencing was PBMCs or T cells enriched from blood (not recorded which). CDR3 in DNA: TGTGCCACAGAGGACAGGGAAAGAGATGGCTACACCTTC. Encoded protein: CATEDRERDGYTF.